This T cell receptor beta chain was identified during a study of glioma-infiltrating T cells after dendritic cell vaccination. Study summary: Treatment, given 2003 to 2012, was autologous tumor lysate-pulsed dendritic cell vaccination.

Before vaccination, two weeks after the third vaccination, and at progression, PBMC were collected. Trimming left V 0 bases short and J 4 bases short, with 11 bases between. CDR3 length: 14 residues. Germline V gives CDR1 SGHRS, CDR2 YFSETQ. The assay was immunoSEQ multiplex PCR, and TCRdb's table has in-frame clones only and misses some. Here the sample spans about 92,000 clones, 80% to 90% being singletons. The chain couples TRBV5-1 to TRBJ2-7; tentatively, D is TRBD1 (6 bases). This TCR was sampled from a human donor with glioblastoma. Source: blood, taken before dendritic cell vaccination. The CDR3 is CASSLDRDLYEQYF. CDR3 nucleotides: TGCGCCAGCAGCTTGGACAGGGATCTATACGAGCAGTACTTC.